This TCR beta chain derives from a study of blood T cell repertoires in COVID-19. For the study at large: There were acute and convalescent COVID-19 samples, and they came from the United States, Italy and Spain. Nucleic acid was either cDNA or gDNA, and it came from T cells, B-cell-depleted T cells, or PBMCs.

With 8 bases removed from V and 2 bases from J, the gap between germline ends came to 13 bases. CDR3 length equals 14 residues. Study processing details: Quantification of nucleated cells was approximated via reference gene primer amplification. The data were produced by immunoSEQ multiplex PCR, yet TCRdb's version contains in-frame clones alone and is incomplete. The V and J calls and clone size are taken from that table; D and trimming were inferred from the DNA. The sample yields 200,000 or so clones, about 80% seen once. The genes are TRBV23-1 and TRBJ2-1; the D gene is possibly TRBD2 (6 bases). TRBV23-1 counts as an open reading frame of uncertain function. The clonotype originates from a human donor with acute or convalescent COVID-19. The donor label of this sample is uncertain. The sample was peripheral blood. The DNA for the CDR3 is TGCGCCAGCGCATCGGGGGTCCCCTACAATGAGCAGTTCTTC. Its translation is CASASGVPYNEQFF.